Listed below are T cell receptor beta chains from one sample, sequenced in a study of T cell responses to AZD1222 COVID-19 vaccine. The assay was immunoSEQ multiplex PCR, and TCRdb's table has in-frame clones only and misses some. The sample records about 120,000 clones, around 87% being singletons. The sample consisted of peripheral blood, taken on day 0 of AZD1222 vaccination. Every receptor here comes from an adult in good health. Both conserved end residues are part of each CDR3. Fields, in order: clone size, D gene, V gene, J gene, CDR3 protein, CDR3 DNA. D genes are given only for firm matches. The size entry is marked missing in some rows and otherwise reads once, few, many or a size class.

abundance: NA
d_gene: TRBD2
v_gene: TRBV4-3
j_gene: TRBJ2-1
CDR3aa: CASSQDHPGGLLSEQFF
CDR3nt: TGCGCCAGCAGCCAAGATCATCCGGGAGGATTGTTAAGTGAGCAGTTCTTC

abundance: NA
d_gene: TRBD1
v_gene: TRBV2
j_gene: TRBJ2-4
CDR3aa: CASSQDRGSAKNIQYF
CDR3nt: TGTGCCAGCAGTCAGGACAGGGGGTCGGCCAAAAACATTCAGTACTTC

abundance: NA
d_gene: TRBD2
v_gene: TRBV29-1
j_gene: TRBJ2-1
CDR3aa: CSVEGDYPYNEQFF
CDR3nt: TGCAGCGTTGAGGGGGACTACCCCTACAATGAGCAGTTCTTC

abundance: NA
d_gene: TRBD2
v_gene: TRBV9
j_gene: TRBJ2-1
CDR3aa: CASSVAFRSGGAEYNEQFF
CDR3nt: TGTGCCAGCAGCGTAGCATTCAGGAGCGGGGGGGCGGAGTACAATGAGCAGTTCTTC

abundance: NA
d_gene: NA
v_gene: TRBV4-1
j_gene: TRBJ1-6
CDR3aa: CASSQAGAPLHF
CDR3nt: TGCGCCAGCAGCCAAGCTGGGGCACCCCTCCACTTT

abundance: NA
d_gene: NA
v_gene: TRBV6-6
j_gene: TRBJ1-3
CDR3aa: CASTYPGGTGNTIYF
CDR3nt: TGTGCCAGCACCTACCCTGGGGGGACTGGAAACACCATATATTTT

abundance: few
d_gene: NA
v_gene: TRBV4-1
j_gene: TRBJ1-3
CDR3aa: CASSQGRRTGRNTIYF
CDR3nt: TGCGCCAGCAGCCAAGGGCGGAGGACGGGACGCAACACCATATATTTT

abundance: NA
d_gene: NA
v_gene: TRBV5-1
j_gene: TRBJ1-6
CDR3aa: CASSLRGVHNSPLHF
CDR3nt: TGCGCCAGCAGCTTGAGAGGGGTCCATAATTCACCCCTCCACTTT

abundance: NA
d_gene: TRBD2
v_gene: TRBV11-2
j_gene: TRBJ2-7
CDR3aa: CASSRGGGEDEQYF
CDR3nt: TGTGCCAGCAGCCGCGGCGGGGGGGAGGACGAGCAGTACTTC

abundance: NA
d_gene: NA
v_gene: TRBV11-2
j_gene: TRBJ1-2
CDR3aa: CASSPTGYGYTF
CDR3nt: TGTGCCAGCAGCCCCACAGGGTATGGCTACACCTTC

abundance: once
d_gene: NA
v_gene: TRBV18
j_gene: TRBJ2-3
CDR3aa: CASSPGFTSTDTQYF
CDR3nt: TGTGCCAGCTCACCAGGTTTTACTAGCACAGATACGCAGTATTTT

abundance: NA
d_gene: TRBD1
v_gene: TRBV6-5
j_gene: TRBJ1-2
CDR3aa: CASSSLGGSYGYTF
CDR3nt: TGTGCCAGCAGTTCCCTAGGGGGCAGCTATGGCTACACCTTC

abundance: once
d_gene: NA
v_gene: TRBV27
j_gene: TRBJ2-5
CDR3aa: CASSLSPPETQYF
CDR3nt: TGTGCCAGCAGTTTATCCCCCCCGGAGACCCAGTACTTC

abundance: NA
d_gene: TRBD1
v_gene: TRBV4-2
j_gene: TRBJ2-1
CDR3aa: CASSHQTGGFSRANYNEQFF
CDR3nt: TGTGCCAGCAGCCACCAAACAGGGGGATTTTCTCGCGCCAACTACAATGAGCAGTTCTTC

abundance: NA
d_gene: NA
v_gene: TRBV30
j_gene: TRBJ1-3
CDR3aa: CAWSRGSGNTIYF
CDR3nt: TGTGCCTGGAGTCGGGGATCTGGAAACACCATATATTTT